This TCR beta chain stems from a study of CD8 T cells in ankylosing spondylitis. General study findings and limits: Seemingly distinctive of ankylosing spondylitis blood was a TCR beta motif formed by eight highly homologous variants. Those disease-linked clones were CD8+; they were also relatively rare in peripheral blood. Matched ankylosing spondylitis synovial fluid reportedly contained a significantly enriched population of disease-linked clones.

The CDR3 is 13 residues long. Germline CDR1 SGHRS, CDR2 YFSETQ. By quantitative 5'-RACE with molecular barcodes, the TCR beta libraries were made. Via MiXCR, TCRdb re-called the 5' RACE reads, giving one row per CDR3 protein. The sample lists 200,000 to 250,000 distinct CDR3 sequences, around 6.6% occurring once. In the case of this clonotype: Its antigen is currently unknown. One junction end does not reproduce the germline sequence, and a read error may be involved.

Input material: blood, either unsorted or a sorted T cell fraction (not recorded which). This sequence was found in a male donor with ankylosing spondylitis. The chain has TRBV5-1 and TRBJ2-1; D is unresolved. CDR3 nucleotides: TGCGCCAGCAGCTTGGACAACTACAATAAGCAGTTCTTC. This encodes CASSLDNYNKQFF.